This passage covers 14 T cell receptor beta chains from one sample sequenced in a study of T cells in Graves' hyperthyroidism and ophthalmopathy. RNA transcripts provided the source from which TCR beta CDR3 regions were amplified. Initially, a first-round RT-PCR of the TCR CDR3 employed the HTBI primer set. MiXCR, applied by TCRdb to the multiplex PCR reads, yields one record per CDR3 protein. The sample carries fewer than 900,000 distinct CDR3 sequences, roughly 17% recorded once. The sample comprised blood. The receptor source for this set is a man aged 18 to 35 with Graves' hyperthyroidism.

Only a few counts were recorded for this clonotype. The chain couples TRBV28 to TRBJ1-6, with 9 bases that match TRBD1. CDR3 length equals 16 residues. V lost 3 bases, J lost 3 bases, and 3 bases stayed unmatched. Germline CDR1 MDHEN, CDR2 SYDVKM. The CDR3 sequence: CASSLGQGLYNSPLHF. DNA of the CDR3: TGTGCCAGCAGTTTGGGACAGGGACTCTATAATTCACCCCTCCACTTT.

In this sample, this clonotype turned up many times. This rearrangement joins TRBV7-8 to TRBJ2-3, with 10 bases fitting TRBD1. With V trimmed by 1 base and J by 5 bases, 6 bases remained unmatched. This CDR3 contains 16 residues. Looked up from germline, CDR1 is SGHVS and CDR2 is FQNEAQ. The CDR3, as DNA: TGTGCCAGCAGCTTAGGACCGGGACAGGGGTTAGATACGCAGTATTTT. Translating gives CASSLGPGQGLDTQYF. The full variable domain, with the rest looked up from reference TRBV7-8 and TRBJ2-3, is GAGVSQSPRYKVAKRGQDVALRCDPISGHVSLFWYQQALGQGPEFLTYFQNEAQLDKSGLPSDRFFAERPEGSVSTLKIQRTQQEDSAVYLCASSLGPGQGLDTQYFGPGTRLTVL.

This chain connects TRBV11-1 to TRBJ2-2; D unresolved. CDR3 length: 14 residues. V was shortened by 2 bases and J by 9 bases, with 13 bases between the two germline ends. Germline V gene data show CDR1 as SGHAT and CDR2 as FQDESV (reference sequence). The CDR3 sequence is CASSLSVENRELFF. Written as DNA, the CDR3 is TGTGCCAGCAGCTTATCGGTGGAGAACCGGGAGCTGTTTTTT.

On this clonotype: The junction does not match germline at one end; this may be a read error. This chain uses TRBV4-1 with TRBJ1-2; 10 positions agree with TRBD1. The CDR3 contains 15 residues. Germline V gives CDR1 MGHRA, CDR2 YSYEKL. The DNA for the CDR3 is TGCGCCAGCAGCCAGCGGACAGGGGGTAACTGTGGCTACACCTTC. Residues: CASSQRTGGNCGYTF.

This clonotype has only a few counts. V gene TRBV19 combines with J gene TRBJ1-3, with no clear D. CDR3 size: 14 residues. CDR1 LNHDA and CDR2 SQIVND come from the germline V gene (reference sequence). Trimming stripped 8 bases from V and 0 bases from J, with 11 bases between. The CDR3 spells CASVTGSSGNTIYF. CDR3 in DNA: TGTGCCAGTGTGACCGGGAGCTCTGGAAACACCATATATTTT.

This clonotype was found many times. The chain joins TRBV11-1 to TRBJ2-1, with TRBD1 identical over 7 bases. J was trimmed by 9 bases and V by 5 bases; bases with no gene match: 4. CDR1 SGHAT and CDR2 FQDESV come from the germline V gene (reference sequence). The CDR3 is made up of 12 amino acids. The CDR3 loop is CASSTDRVEQFF. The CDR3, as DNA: TGTGCCAGCAGCACCGACAGGGTTGAGCAGTTCTTC. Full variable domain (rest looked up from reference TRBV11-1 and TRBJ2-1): EAEVAQSPRYKITEKSQAVAFWCDPISGHATLYWYRQILGQGPELLVQFQDESVVDDSQLPKDRFSAERLKGVDSTLKIQPAELGDSAMYLCASSTDRVEQFFGPGTRLTVL.

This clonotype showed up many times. The CDR3: CASSYSGGTNTEAFF. Written as DNA, the CDR3 is TGTGCCAGCAGTTACTCAGGAGGGACGAACACTGAAGCTTTCTTT. The chain recombines TRBV6-5 with TRBJ1-1; perhaps TRBD1 as D (5 bases). V lost 0 bases and J lost 1, with 9 bases in between. The CDR3 totals 15 residues. CDR1 is MNHEY, CDR2 SVGAGI, per germline.

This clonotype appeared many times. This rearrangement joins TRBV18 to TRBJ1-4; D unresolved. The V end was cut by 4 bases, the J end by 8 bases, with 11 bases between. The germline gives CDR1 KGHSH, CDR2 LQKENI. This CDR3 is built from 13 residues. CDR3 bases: TGTGCCAGCTCACTCACGGTACAGGAAAAACTGTTTTTT. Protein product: CASSLTVQEKLFF.

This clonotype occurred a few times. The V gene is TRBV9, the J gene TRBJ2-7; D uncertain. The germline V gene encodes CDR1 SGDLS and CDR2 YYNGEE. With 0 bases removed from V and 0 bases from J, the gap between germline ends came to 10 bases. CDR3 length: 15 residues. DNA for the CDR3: TGTGCCAGCAGCGTAGACGGCCAGGTCTCCTACGAGCAGTACTTC. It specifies CASSVDGQVSYEQYF.

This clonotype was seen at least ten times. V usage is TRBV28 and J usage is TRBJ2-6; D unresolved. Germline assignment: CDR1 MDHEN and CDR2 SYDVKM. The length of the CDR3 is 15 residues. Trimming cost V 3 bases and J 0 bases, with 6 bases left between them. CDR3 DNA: TGTGCCAGCAGTTTCCAGAGCTCTGGGGCCAACGTCCTGACTTTC. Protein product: CASSFQSSGANVLTF.

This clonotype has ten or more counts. In DNA form, the CDR3 reads TGCAGTGCTACAGGCGATACCTACGAGCAGTACTTC. It yields the protein CSATGDTYEQYF. The rearrangement uses TRBV20-1 and TRBJ2-7, with D uncertain. CDR3 length equals 12 residues. Trimming cost V 4 bases and J 2 bases, with 9 bases left between them. Germline lookup yields CDR1 DFQATT and CDR2 SNEGSKA (reference sequence).

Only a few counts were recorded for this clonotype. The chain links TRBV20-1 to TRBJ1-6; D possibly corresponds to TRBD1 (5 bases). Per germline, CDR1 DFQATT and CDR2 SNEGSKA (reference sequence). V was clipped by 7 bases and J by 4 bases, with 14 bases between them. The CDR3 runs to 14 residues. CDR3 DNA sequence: TGCAGTGTGGGGGTGGGCGGTTATAATTCACCCCTCCACTTT. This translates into CSVGVGGYNSPLHF.

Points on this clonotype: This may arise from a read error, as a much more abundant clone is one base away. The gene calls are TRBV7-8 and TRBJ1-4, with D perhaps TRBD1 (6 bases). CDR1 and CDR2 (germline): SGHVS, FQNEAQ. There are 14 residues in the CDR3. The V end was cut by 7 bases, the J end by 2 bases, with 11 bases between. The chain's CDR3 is CASNKQGTNEKLFF. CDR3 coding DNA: TGTGCCAGCAACAAACAGGGTACTAATGAAAAACTGTTTTTT.

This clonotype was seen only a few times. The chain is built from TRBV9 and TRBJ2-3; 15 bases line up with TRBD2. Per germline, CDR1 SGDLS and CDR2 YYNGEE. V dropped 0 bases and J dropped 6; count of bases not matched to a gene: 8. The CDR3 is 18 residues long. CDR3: CASSVDSGLAGGYDTQYF. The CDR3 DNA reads TGTGCCAGCAGCGTAGATTCGGGACTAGCGGGAGGCTATGATACGCAGTATTTT.